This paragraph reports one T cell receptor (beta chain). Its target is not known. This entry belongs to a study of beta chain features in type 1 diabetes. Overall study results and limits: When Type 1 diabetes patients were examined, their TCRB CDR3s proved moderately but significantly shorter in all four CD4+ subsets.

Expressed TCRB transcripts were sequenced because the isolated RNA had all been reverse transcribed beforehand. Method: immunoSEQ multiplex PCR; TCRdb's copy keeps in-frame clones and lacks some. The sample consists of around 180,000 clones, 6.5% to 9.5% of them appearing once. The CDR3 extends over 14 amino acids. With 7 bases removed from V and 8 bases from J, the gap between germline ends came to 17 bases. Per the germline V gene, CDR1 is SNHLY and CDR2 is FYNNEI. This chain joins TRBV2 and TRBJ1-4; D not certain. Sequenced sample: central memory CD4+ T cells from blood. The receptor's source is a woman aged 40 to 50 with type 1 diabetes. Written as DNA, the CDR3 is TGTGCCAGCATTCTTGGAGGGAAGGCGGAAAAACTGTTTTTT. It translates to CASILGGKAEKLFF. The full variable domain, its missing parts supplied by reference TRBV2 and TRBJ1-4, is EPEVTQTPSHQVTQMGQEVILRCVPISNHLYFYWYRQILGQKVEFLVSFYNNEISEKSEIFDDQFSVERPDGSNFTLKIRSTKLEDSAMYFCASILGGKAEKLFFGSGTQLSVL.